The table lists the clone carrying this T cell receptor beta chain with a count of one. The data are from a study of blood T cell repertoires in COVID-19. The table came from immunoSEQ multiplex PCR; TCRdb's copy has only in-frame clones and leaves some out. The sample lists more than 200,000 clones, more than 65% occurring once. Germline lookup yields CDR1 SGDLS and CDR2 YYNGEE. CDR3 size: 14 residues. Trimming took 0 bases from V and 6 from J, leaving 10 bases between them. The source is a man between 50 and 59 years old with active or convalescent COVID-19. Sequenced sample: peripheral blood. V is TRBV9 and J is TRBJ1-5; D call uncertain. The CDR3 bases are TGTGCCAGCAGCGTAGAAGTTGCGGGTCAGCCCCAGCATTTT. It translates to CASSVEVAGQPQHF.